This T cell receptor beta chain was captured by sequencing in a study of shared clonotypes between healthy human individuals. Note on this clone: Antigen specificity is unknown.

Study-level findings and limits: The study found about 5% of naive CD4 clonotypes shared across several donors.

Between the trimmed V and J ends, which lost 6 bases and 0 bases, there was a span of 12 bases. In germline, CDR1 is SEHNR, CDR2 FQNEAQ (reference sequence). The CDR3 covers 15 residues. The repertoire was sequenced with immunoSEQ multiplex PCR; TCRdb's copy has only in-frame clones and lacks some. The repertoire holds 950,000 to 1,300,000 clones, with roughly 70% as singletons. The clonotype originates from a man aged 18 to 30 in good health. The sequenced sample consisted of memory CD4+ T cells sorted from blood. Subset indicated: CD45RA-negative fraction. The chain joins TRBV7-9 to TRBJ1-3; D might be TRBD1 (5 bases). CDR3: CASRGYGGSGNTIYF. The CDR3 nucleotides read TGTGCCAGCAGAGGATACGGGGGCTCTGGAAACACCATATATTTT.